This T cell receptor beta chain was sequenced for a study of blood T cell repertoires in COVID-19. On the study more broadly: Samples came from the United States, Italy and Spain, spanning acute and convalescent COVID-19.

Per the original methods: Estimation of nucleated cell counts was performed using reference gene primer amplification. TCRdb's copy holds only in-frame clones and misses some; the assay was immunoSEQ multiplex PCR. V and J calls and clone size are copied from that table; D and trimming were computed from the DNA. Among around 240,000 clones listed, 65% to 90% were seen once. CDR1 and CDR2 (germline): SGDLS, YYNGEE. The germline V and J ends were trimmed by 0 bases and 1 base, with 8 bases remaining between them. The CDR3 length is 16 residues. Sequencing used peripheral blood. The chain has TRBV9 and TRBJ2-6, with D maybe TRBD2 (6 bases). This clonotype was obtained from a middle-aged woman who had recovered from COVID-19. CDR3 residues: CASSVAGTSGANVLTF. CDR3 nucleotide sequence: TGTGCCAGCAGCGTAGCAGGGACTTCTGGGGCCAACGTCCTGACTTTC.